A selection of T cell receptor beta chains follows, all from one sample in a study of blood T cell repertoires in COVID-19. Assay: immunoSEQ multiplex PCR; the TCRdb copy retains only in-frame clones and omits some. This table has 60,000 to 80,000 clones, about 89% appearing once. The sequenced sample consisted of peripheral blood. The receptors originated from a man in his 60s with acute or convalescent COVID-19. Both conserved end residues are part of each CDR3. D genes are given only for firm matches. Clone size is given for some rows only: seen once, a few or many times, or a class if the clone is expanded.

j_gene | v_gene | abundance | d_gene | CDR3aa | CDR3nt
TRBJ2-3 | TRBV7-3 | NA | TRBD1 | CASSTDRGLADTQYF | TGTGCCAGCAGCACGGACAGGGGTCTGGCAGATACGCAGTATTTT
TRBJ1-2 | TRBV6-5 | NA | NA | CASSYSGGGYTF | TGTGCCAGCAGTTACTCGGGGGGGGGCTACACCTTC
TRBJ1-4 | TRBV19 | NA | NA | CASRDRPTNEKLFF | TGTGCCAGTAGGGACAGACCAACTAATGAAAAACTGTTTTTT
TRBJ1-1 | TRBV5-5 | NA | NA | CASSLAGLLNTEAFF | TGTGCCAGCAGCTTGGCGGGACTCCTGAACACTGAAGCTTTCTTT
TRBJ1-1 | TRBV5-1 | NA | NA | CASSRVGADTEAFF | TGCGCCAGCAGCCGGGTGGGGGCCGACACTGAAGCTTTCTTT
TRBJ1-2 | TRBV7-9 | NA | TRBD1 | CASSPRNGQANYGYTF | TGTGCCAGCAGCCCCCGAAATGGACAGGCGAACTATGGCTACACCTTC
TRBJ2-1 | TRBV6-5 | NA | NA | CAIGQSSSYNEQFF | TGTGCCATAGGACAGTCTAGCTCCTACAATGAGCAGTTCTTC
TRBJ1-5 | TRBV6-5 | NA | NA | CASSFPGTRSNQPQHF | TGTGCCAGCAGTTTTCCCGGGACAAGGAGCAATCAGCCCCAGCATTTT
TRBJ2-2 | TRBV7-8 | few | NA | CASSVGTSTGELFF | TGTGCCAGCAGCGTAGGGACATCCACCGGGGAGCTGTTTTTT
TRBJ1-2 | TRBV6-5 | few | TRBD1 | CASIAPGQTYGYTF | TGTGCCAGCATAGCGCCGGGACAGACCTATGGCTACACCTTC
TRBJ1-1 | TRBV3-1/TRBV3-2 | NA | NA | CASSQARTEAFF | TGTGCCAGCAGCCAAGCCCGCACTGAAGCTTTCTTT
TRBJ2-5 | TRBV7-9 | NA | NA | CASSFSGDETQYF | TGTGCCAGCAGCTTCTCAGGGGACGAGACCCAGTACTTC
TRBJ1-2 | TRBV29-1 | NA | NA | CSVDPGDWNYGYTF | TGCAGCGTTGACCCCGGGGACTGGAACTATGGCTACACCTTC
TRBJ1-1 | TRBV11-1 | once | NA | CASSLVPGWTEAFF | TGTGCCAGCAGCTTAGTCCCAGGGTGGACTGAAGCTTTCTTT
TRBJ2-2 | TRBV5-1 | NA | TRBD1 | CASSLDRQGAYTGELFF | TGCGCCAGCAGCTTGGACCGACAGGGGGCCTACACCGGGGAGCTGTTTTTT
TRBJ1-4 | TRBV24-1 | NA | NA | CATSDSRSGIGKLFF | TGTGCCACCAGTGATTCAAGGTCAGGCATCGGAAAACTGTTTTTT
TRBJ1-5 | TRBV24-1 | NA | TRBD1 | CATSSGQGITQPQHF | TGTGCCACCAGTTCGGGACAGGGAATCACTCAGCCCCAGCATTTT
TRBJ2-2 | TRBV7-7 | NA | TRBD2 | CASSYTSGGAAGELFF | TGTGCCAGCAGCTATACTAGCGGGGGCGCCGCCGGGGAGCTGTTTTTT
TRBJ1-2 | TRBV15 | NA | NA | CATSRDGFEGSNYGYTF | TGTGCCACCAGCAGAGATGGGTTTGAGGGATCTAACTATGGCTACACCTTC
TRBJ2-3 | TRBV5-1 | NA | NA | CASSPLKSHTDTQYF | TGCGCCAGCAGCCCCTTGAAATCACACACAGATACGCAGTATTTT
TRBJ1-2 | TRBV6-1 | few | NA | CASSERPGWYGYTF | TGTGCCAGCAGTGAAAGGCCAGGGTGGTATGGCTACACCTTC
TRBJ1-2 | TRBV3-1/TRBV3-2 | NA | NA | CASSLSSGGRGYTF | TGTGCCAGCAGCCTCTCCTCGGGTGGTCGGGGCTACACCTTC
TRBJ1-2 | TRBV24-1 | NA | NA | CATSDLGRESYTF | TGTGCCACCAGTGACTTGGGCAGGGAAAGCTACACCTTC
TRBJ2-2 | TRBV5-4 | few | NA | CASSLDRRGSNTGELFF | TGTGCCAGCAGCTTGGACCGCAGGGGATCGAACACCGGGGAGCTGTTTTTT
TRBJ1-2 | TRBV5-8 | NA | TRBD1 | CASSLGQGLNYGYTF | TGTGCCAGCAGCTTGGGACAGGGACTTAACTATGGCTACACCTTC
TRBJ2-7 | TRBV5-1 | few | TRBD2 | CASSSSGVFYEQYF | TGCGCCAGCAGCTCCAGCGGGGTTTTCTACGAGCAGTACTTC
TRBJ1-3 | TRBV30 | NA | TRBD1 | CAWSPDRGQDTIYF | TGTGCCTGGAGCCCGGACAGGGGGCAAGACACCATATATTTT
TRBJ2-5 | TRBV28 | NA | NA | CASSLIAGGVETQYF | TGTGCCAGCAGTTTAATCGCTGGAGGTGTGGAGACCCAGTACTTC
TRBJ2-1 | TRBV11-2 | NA | NA | CASSLELGGRNEQFF | TGTGCCAGCAGCTTAGAGCTCGGGGGAAGGAATGAGCAGTTCTTC
TRBJ1-1 | TRBV7-9 | NA | TRBD1 | CASSFPTGAGTEAFF | TGTGCCAGCAGCTTCCCGACAGGGGCGGGTACTGAAGCTTTCTTT
TRBJ1-3 | TRBV3-1/TRBV3-2 | NA | TRBD1 | CASSLGTGMNTGNTIYF | TGTGCCAGCAGCCTAGGGACAGGGATGAATACTGGAAACACCATATATTTT
TRBJ2-2 | TRBV6-5 | NA | NA | CASSYVRDRGELFF | TGTGCCAGCAGTTACGTCAGGGATCGCGGGGAGCTGTTTTTT
TRBJ1-2 | TRBV6-5 | NA | NA | CASRTGPLYGYTF | TGTGCCAGCAGAACAGGGCCCCTCTATGGCTACACCTTC